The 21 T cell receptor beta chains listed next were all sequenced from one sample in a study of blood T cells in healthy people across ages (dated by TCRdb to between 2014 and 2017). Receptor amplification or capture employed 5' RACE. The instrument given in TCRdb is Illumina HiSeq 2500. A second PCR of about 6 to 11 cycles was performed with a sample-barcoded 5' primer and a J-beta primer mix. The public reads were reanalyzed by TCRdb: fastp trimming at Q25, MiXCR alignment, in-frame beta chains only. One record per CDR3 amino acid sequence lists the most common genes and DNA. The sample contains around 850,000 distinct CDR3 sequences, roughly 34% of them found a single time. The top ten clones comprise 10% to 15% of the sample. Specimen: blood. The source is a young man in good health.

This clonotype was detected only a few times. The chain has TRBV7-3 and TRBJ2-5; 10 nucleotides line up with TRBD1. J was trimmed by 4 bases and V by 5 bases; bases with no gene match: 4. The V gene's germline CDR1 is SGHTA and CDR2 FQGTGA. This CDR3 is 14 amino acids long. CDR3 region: CASSPRDRGETQYF. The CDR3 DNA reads TGTGCCAGCAGCCCCCGGGACAGGGGAGAGACCCAGTACTTC.

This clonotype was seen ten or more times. The CDR3 is CASRFSGGAPEQFF. CDR3 nucleotides: TGTGCCAGCAGGTTTAGCGGGGGGGCACCTGAGCAGTTCTTC. J is TRBJ2-1 and V is TRBV12-3 or TRBV12-4, with 11 bases identical to TRBD2. V was clipped by 6 bases and J by 9 bases; unmatched bases: 7. The CDR3 is 14 residues long.

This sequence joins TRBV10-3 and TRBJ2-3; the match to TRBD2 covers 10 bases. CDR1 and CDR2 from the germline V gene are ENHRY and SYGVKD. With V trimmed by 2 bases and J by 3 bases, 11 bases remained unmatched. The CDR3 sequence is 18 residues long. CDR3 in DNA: TGTGCCATCAGTGAGCCCCCTGAAGCGGGGGGGCGAACAGATACGCAGTATTTT. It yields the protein CAISEPPEAGGRTDTQYF.

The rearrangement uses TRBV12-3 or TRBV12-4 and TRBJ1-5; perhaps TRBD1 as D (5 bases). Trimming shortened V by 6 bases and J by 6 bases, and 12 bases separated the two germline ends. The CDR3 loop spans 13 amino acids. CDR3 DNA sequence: TGTGCCAGCAGGGATCTCACAGGTCAGCCCCAGCATTTT. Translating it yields CASRDLTGQPQHF.

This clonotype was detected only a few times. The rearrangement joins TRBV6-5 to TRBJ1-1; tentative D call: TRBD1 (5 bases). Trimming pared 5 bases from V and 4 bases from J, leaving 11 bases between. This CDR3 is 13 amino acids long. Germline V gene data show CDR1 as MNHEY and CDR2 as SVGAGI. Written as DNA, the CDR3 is TGTGCCAGCAGTACCCAGGGTGCCACTGAAGCTTTCTTT. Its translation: CASSTQGATEAFF.

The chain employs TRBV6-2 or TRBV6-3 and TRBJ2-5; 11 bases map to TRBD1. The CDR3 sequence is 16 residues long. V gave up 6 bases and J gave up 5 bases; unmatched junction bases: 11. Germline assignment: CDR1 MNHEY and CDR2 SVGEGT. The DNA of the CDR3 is TGTGCCAGCAGGAGCCCCGGACAGGGGGCAGGGGAGACCCAGTACTTC. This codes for CASRSPGQGAGETQYF.

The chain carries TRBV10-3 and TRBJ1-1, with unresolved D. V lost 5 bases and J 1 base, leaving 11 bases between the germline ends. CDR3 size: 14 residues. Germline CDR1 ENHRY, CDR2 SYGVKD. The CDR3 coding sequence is TGTGCCATCAGTAAATCGGTCCGGAACACTGAAGCTTTCTTT. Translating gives CAISKSVRNTEAFF.

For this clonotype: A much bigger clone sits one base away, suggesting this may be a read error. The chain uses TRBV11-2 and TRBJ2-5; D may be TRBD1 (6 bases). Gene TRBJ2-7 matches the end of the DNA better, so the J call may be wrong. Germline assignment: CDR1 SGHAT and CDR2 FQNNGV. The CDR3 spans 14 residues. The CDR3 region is CASSSRNRAYEQYF. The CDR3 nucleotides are TGTGCCAGCAGCTCCCGGAACAGGGCTTACGAGCAGTACTTC.

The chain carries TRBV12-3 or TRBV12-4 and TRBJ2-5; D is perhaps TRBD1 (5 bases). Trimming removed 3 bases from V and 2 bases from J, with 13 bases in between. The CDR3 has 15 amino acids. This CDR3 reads CASSLVEQAQETQYF. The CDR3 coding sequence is TGTGCCAGCAGTTTGGTCGAACAGGCGCAAGAGACCCAGTACTTC.

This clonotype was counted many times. The CDR3 here is CASSSSSSGGADNEQFF. The DNA of the CDR3 is TGTGCCAGCAGCTCCTCTTCTAGCGGGGGGGCGGACAATGAGCAGTTCTTC. The chain combines TRBV7-9 with TRBJ2-1, with TRBD2 identical over 12 bases. V shed 4 bases and J 5 bases; nucleotides not matched to a gene: 9. The CDR3 contains 17 residues. CDR1 and CDR2 from the germline V gene are SEHNR and FQNEAQ (reference sequence).

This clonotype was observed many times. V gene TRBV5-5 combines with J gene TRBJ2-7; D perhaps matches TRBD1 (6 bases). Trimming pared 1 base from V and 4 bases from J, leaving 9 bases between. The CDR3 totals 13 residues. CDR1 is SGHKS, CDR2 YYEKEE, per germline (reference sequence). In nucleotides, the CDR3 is TGTGCCAGCAGCTTGACGACAGGTTACGAGCAGTACTTC. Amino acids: CASSLTTGYEQYF.

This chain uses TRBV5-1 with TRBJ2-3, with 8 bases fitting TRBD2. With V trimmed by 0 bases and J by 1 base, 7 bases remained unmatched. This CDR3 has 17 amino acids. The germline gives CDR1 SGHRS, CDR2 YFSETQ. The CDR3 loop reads CASSLAGLAGRTDTQYF. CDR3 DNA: TGCGCCAGCAGCTTGGCTGGGCTAGCGGGTCGCACAGATACGCAGTATTTT.

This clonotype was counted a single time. The CDR3 reads CASSQGTALYGYTF. CDR3 nucleotides: TGCGCCAGCAGCCAAGGGACGGCGCTCTATGGCTACACCTTC. V and J are TRBV4-1 and TRBJ1-2; unclear D gene. The V end was cut by 1 base, the J end by 4 bases, with 10 bases between. This CDR3 comprises 14 residues. Germline V gene lookup returns CDR1 MGHRA and CDR2 YSYEKL.

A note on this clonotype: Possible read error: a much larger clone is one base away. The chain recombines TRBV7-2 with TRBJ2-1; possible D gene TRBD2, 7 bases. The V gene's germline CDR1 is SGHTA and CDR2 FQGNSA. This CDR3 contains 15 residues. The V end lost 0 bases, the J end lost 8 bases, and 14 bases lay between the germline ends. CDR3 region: CASSLAGGAIYEQFF. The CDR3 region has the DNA TGTGCCAGCAGCTTAGCGGGGGGGGCTATCTATGAGCAGTTCTTC.

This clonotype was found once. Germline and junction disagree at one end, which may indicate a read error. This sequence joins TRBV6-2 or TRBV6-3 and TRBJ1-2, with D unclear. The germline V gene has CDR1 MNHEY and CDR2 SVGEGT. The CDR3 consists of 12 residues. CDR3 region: CASSYVLMGCTF. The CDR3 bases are TGTGCCAGCAGTTACGTCCTGATGGGCTGCACCTTC.

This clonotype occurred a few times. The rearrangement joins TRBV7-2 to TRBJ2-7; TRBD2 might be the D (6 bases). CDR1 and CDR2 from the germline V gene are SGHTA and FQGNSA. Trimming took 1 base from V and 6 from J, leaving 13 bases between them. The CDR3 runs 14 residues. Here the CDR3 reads CASSLVLGGSEQYF. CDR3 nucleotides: TGTGCCAGCAGCTTAGTACTGGGAGGTAGCGAGCAGTACTTC. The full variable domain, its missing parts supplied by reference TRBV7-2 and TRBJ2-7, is GAGVSQSPSNKVTEKGKDVELRCDPISGHTALYWYRQSLGQGLEFLIYFQGNSAPDKSGLPSDRFSAERTGGSVSTLTIQRTQQEDSAVYLCASSLVLGGSEQYFGPGTRLTVT.

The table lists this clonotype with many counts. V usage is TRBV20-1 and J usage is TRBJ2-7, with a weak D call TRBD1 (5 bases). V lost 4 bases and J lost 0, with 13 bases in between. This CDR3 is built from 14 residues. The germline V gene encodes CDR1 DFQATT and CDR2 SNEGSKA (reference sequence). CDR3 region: CSAKDSLSSYEQYF. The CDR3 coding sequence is TGCAGTGCTAAAGACAGCCTGAGCTCCTACGAGCAGTACTTC.

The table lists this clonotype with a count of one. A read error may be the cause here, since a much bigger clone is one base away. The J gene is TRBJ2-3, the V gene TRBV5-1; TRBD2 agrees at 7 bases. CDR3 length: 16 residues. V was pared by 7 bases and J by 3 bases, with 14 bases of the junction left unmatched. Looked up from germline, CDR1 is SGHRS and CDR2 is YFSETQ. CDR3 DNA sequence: TGCGCCAGCGGCACCGTTGCTAGCGGAGGGACAGATACGCAGTATTTT. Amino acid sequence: CASGTVASGGTDTQYF.

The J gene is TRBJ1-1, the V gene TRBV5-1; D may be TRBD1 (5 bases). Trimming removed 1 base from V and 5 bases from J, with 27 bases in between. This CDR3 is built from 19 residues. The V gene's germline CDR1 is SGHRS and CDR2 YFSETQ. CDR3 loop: CASSLSNASGKGLGTEAFF. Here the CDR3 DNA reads TGCGCCAGCAGCTTGAGTAACGCGTCGGGCAAGGGGTTGGGAACTGAAGCTTTCTTT.

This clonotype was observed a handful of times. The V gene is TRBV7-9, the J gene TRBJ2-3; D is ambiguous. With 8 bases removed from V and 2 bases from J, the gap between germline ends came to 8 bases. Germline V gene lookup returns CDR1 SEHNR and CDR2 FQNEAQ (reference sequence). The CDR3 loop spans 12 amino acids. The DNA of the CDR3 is TGTGCCAGCCGACTGGCCACAGATACGCAGTATTTT. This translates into CASRLATDTQYF.

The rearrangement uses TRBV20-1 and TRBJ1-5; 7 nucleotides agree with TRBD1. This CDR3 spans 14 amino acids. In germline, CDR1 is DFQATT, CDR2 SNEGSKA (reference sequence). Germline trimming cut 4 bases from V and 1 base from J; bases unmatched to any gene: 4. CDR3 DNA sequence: TGCAGTGCTATTTCAGGGGGAAGCAATCAGCCCCAGCATTTT. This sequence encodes CSAISGGSNQPQHF.